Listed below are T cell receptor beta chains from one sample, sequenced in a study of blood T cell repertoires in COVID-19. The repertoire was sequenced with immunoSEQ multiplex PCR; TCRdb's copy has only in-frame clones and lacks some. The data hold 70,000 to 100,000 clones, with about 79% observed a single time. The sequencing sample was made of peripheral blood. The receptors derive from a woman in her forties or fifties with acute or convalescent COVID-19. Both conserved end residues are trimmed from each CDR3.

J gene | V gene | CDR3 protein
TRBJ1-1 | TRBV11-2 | ASSLGSVNTEAF
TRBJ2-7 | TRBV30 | AWSITVGGSGEQY
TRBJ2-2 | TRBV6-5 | ASSYEGVLAGELF
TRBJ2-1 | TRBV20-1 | STRLVSEQF
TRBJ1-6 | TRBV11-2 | ASSGSLSSYNSPLH
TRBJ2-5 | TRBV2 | ASCLGLAENQETQY
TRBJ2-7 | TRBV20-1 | SASNWAGAYEQY
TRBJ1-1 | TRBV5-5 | ASRIQGVPEAF
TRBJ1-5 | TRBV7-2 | ASSLRGRNSNQPQH
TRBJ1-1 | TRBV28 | ASDTVDSLRAF
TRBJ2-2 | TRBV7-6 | ASSLGQANTGELF
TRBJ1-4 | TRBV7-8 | ASSPSGGQTNEKLF
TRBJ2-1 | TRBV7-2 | ASSLAPGGSYNEQF
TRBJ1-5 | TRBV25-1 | ASSPQGEGPNQPQH
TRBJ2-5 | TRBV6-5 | ANGRGIQETQY
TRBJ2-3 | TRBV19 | ASSTSSGGADTQY
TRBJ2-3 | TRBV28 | ASSLGRGGTDTQY
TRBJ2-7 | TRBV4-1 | ASSQDRSYEQY
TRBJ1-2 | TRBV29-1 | SVPDMADGYT
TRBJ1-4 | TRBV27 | ASRRSTSGEKLF
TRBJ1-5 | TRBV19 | ASSDRGGQPQH
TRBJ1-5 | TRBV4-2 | ASSQDGERSGPQH
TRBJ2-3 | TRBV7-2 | ASSSQGGRVTDTQY
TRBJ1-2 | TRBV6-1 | ASSEQGYGYT
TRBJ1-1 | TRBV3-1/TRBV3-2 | ASSPVNTLNTEAF
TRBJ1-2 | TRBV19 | ASSILRGDRTDYGYT
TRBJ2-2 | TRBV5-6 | ASSSGHTSWELF
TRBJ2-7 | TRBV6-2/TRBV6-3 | ASSYSRAGTYEQY
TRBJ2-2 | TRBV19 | ASSLWTSGGNTGELF
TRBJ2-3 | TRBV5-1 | ASSLEWGPDTQY
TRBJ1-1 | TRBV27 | ASSRTGSPEAF
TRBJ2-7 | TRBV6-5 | ASSPTGTGINEQY
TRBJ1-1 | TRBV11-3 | ASSQGSGEAF
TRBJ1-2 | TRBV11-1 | ASSLPPQGGSYGYT
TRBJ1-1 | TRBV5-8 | ASSLEEGAAAF
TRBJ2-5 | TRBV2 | ASSGLAGGETQY
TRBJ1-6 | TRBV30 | AWGRDSLSYNSPLH
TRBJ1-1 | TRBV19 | ASRPGRDRDTEAF
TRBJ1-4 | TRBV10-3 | AISESTGGGTNEKLF
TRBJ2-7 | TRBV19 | ASSKTGADYEQY
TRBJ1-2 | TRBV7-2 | ASSPKTSANYGYT
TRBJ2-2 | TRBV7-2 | ASSMATGDTGELF
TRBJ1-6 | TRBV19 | ASGAGRNSPLH
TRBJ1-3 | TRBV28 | ASIPSGNIGNTIY
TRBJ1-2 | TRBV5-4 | ASSTGHHLLYGYT
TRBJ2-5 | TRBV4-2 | ASSPMTGGVQETQY